Sequencing of this T cell receptor (beta chain) was carried out in a study of blood T cell repertoires in COVID-19. Turning to the study itself: Some COVID-19 samples were acute and others convalescent; all came from the United States, Italy and Spain. Sources were T cells, B-cell-depleted T cells, or PBMCs; the material itself was cDNA or gDNA.

Losses at the gene ends were 1 base for V and 8 bases for J; bases not matched to a gene: 6. Germline V lookup: CDR1 SEHNR, CDR2 FQNEAQ (reference sequence). This CDR3 is 14 amino acids long. In the authors' workflow: It was from reference gene primer amplification that nucleated cell counts were estimated. Here immunoSEQ multiplex PCR was the method, and the copy in TCRdb shows in-frame clones only, minus some. V and J calls and clone size follow that table, whereas D and trimming were derived from the DNA. The table lists about 100,000 clones, about 87% of them singletons. This clonotype was obtained from a woman aged 25 to 45 with acute or convalescent COVID-19. This chain uses TRBV7-9 with TRBJ1-2; 8 bases agree with TRBD1. The sequencing input was peripheral blood. The chain's CDR3 is CASSLGWTGSGYTF. The CDR3 nucleotides read TGTGCCAGCAGCTTAGGCTGGACAGGGAGCGGCTACACCTTC. The full variable domain, its missing parts supplied by reference TRBV7-9 and TRBJ1-2, is DTGVSQNPRHKITKRGQNVTFRCDPISEHNRLYWYRQTLGQGPEFLTYFQNEAQLEKSRLLSDRFSAERPKGSFSTLEIQRTEQGDSAMYLCASSLGWTGSGYTFGSGTRLTVV.